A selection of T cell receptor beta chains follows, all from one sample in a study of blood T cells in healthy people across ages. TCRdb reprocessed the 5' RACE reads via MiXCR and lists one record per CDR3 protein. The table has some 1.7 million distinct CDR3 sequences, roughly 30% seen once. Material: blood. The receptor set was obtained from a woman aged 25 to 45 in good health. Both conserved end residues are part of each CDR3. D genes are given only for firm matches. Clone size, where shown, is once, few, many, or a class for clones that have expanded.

cdr3_aa: CASSLMNGANYGYTF
cdr3_nt: TGTGCCAGCAGCTTAATGAACGGAGCTAACTATGGCTACACCTTC
v_call: TRBV7-6
j_call: TRBJ1-2
clone_size: many
d_call: NA

cdr3_aa: CASSFGTGSYNEQFF
cdr3_nt: TGTGCCAGCAGCTTTGGGACTGGCTCCTACAATGAGCAGTTCTTC
v_call: TRBV7-2
j_call: TRBJ2-1
clone_size: many
d_call: NA

cdr3_aa: CASNSHPWGNTGELFF
cdr3_nt: TGTGCCAGCAATTCACACCCCTGGGGAAACACCGGGGAGCTGTTTTTT
v_call: TRBV9
j_call: TRBJ2-2
clone_size: few
d_call: NA

cdr3_aa: CSARDTAGRDEQYF
cdr3_nt: TGCAGTGCTAGAGATACAGCAGGGAGGGACGAGCAGTACTTC
v_call: TRBV20-1
j_call: TRBJ2-7
clone_size: NA
d_call: TRBD2

cdr3_aa: CASSIWGIRYGYTF
cdr3_nt: TGTGCCAGTAGTATTTGGGGTATTCGCTATGGCTACACCTTC
v_call: TRBV19
j_call: TRBJ1-2
clone_size: once
d_call: NA

cdr3_aa: CASSSGTAGSYEQYF
cdr3_nt: TGCGCCAGCAGCTCCGGGACGGCTGGCTCCTACGAGCAGTACTTC
v_call: TRBV5-1
j_call: TRBJ2-7
clone_size: few
d_call: NA

cdr3_aa: CASSARDSDNEQFF
cdr3_nt: TGTGCCAGCAGCGCCCGGGACAGCGACAATGAGCAGTTCTTC
v_call: TRBV11-2
j_call: TRBJ2-1
clone_size: NA
d_call: TRBD1

cdr3_aa: CATSRSGGRKTQYF
cdr3_nt: TGTGCCACCAGCAGATCGGGAGGGCGGAAGACCCAGTACTTC
v_call: TRBV15
j_call: TRBJ2-5
clone_size: few
d_call: TRBD2

cdr3_aa: CASSESDNEQFF
cdr3_nt: TGTGCCAGCAGTGAGTCAGACAATGAGCAGTTCTTC
v_call: TRBV2
j_call: TRBJ2-1
clone_size: NA
d_call: NA

cdr3_aa: CSARGIDTDTQYF
cdr3_nt: TGCAGTGCTAGGGGAATTGACACAGATACGCAGTATTTT
v_call: TRBV20-1
j_call: TRBJ2-3
clone_size: NA
d_call: NA

cdr3_aa: CASSRPPGQQETQYF
cdr3_nt: TGCGCCAGCAGTCGTCCCCCGGGACAGCAAGAGACCCAGTACTTC
v_call: TRBV5-1
j_call: TRBJ2-5
clone_size: NA
d_call: TRBD1

cdr3_aa: CASSLHRSSYEQYF
cdr3_nt: TGTGCCAGCAGTTTACATCGGAGCTCCTACGAGCAGTACTTC
v_call: TRBV12-3/TRBV12-4
j_call: TRBJ2-7
clone_size: few
d_call: NA

cdr3_aa: CASSHAWDSYEQYF
cdr3_nt: TGTGCCAGCAGCCATGCTTGGGACTCCTACGAGCAGTACTTC
v_call: TRBV3-1
j_call: TRBJ2-7
clone_size: few
d_call: NA

cdr3_aa: CAWSSSGRTEAFF
cdr3_nt: TGTGCCTGGAGTTCGTCAGGCCGCACTGAAGCTTTCTTT
v_call: TRBV30
j_call: TRBJ1-1
clone_size: NA
d_call: NA